This record looks at one T cell receptor beta chain sequence and its context. Its antigen is currently unknown. The source of the sample is a study of OX40 agonist ivuxolimab in advanced cancers. Findings of the study overall: There were, on average, more expanded clones in CD8+ T cells than in CD4+.

The CDR3 extends over 16 amino acids. CDR1 and CDR2 (germline): SGHTA, FQGNSA. With 0 bases removed from V and 6 bases from J, the gap between germline ends came to 14 bases. Sequencing used immunoSEQ multiplex PCR; TCRdb keeps in-frame clones, though not all of them. The sample contains approximately 68,000 clones, around 93% of which appear only once. Here the sequenced sample was CD4+ or CD8+ T cells sorted from blood, taken in a trial of the OX40 agonist ivuxolimab. The V gene is TRBV7-2, the J gene TRBJ2-2; D is uncertain. The receptor's source is an adult with an advanced solid tumor such as melanoma, head and neck, liver or kidney cancer. In nucleotides, the CDR3 is TGTGCCAGCAGCTTAGCTGTACAACTATTAGCCGGGGAGCTGTTTTTT. This translates into CASSLAVQLLAGELFF.